Listed here are 20 T cell receptor beta chains from one sample, sequenced in a study of blood T cell repertoires in COVID-19. Repertoires were generated with immunoSEQ multiplex PCR, while TCRdb's copy carries only in-frame clones and drops some. Of some 80,000 clones in the sample, roughly four fifths were seen once. Material: peripheral blood. The source is an elderly woman with active or convalescent COVID-19.

J is TRBJ2-7 and V is TRBV6-2 or TRBV6-3, with 8 bases matching TRBD2. CDR1 is MNHEY, CDR2 SVGEGT, per germline. The J segment lost 1 base and the V segment lost 4 bases, leaving 3 bases of the junction unmatched. CDR3 length equals 14 residues. The CDR3 reads CASSSGGHSYEQYF. Here the CDR3 DNA reads TGTGCCAGCAGTTCGGGGGGGCATTCCTACGAGCAGTACTTC.

This chain links TRBV29-1 with TRBJ1-1, with TRBD1 as a possible D gene (6 bases). Germline V gives CDR1 SQVTM, CDR2 ANQGSEA. The CDR3 is 13 residues long. The V end lost 2 bases, the J end lost 5 bases, and 12 bases lay between the germline ends. The DNA for the CDR3 is TGCAGCGTTGAAAGTCAGGGGTTTACTGAAGCTTTCTTT. Its protein is CSVESQGFTEAFF.

The J gene is TRBJ1-2, the V gene TRBV5-1, with no clear D. The V end was cut by 0 bases, the J end by 6 bases, with 18 bases between. This CDR3 is 16 amino acids long. Germline-derived CDR1 and CDR2 are SGHRS and YFSETQ. In nucleotides, the CDR3 is TGCGCCAGCAGCTTGGAGGTGACCACGAGGGCACATGGCTACACCTTC. Encoded protein: CASSLEVTTRAHGYTF.

The chain carries TRBV6-1 and TRBJ1-1, with a possible D match to TRBD1 (6 bases). CDR1 and CDR2 (germline): MNHNS, SASEGT. V lost 2 bases and J 6 bases, leaving 10 bases between the germline ends. This CDR3 spans 13 amino acids. For the CDR3, the DNA is TGTGCCAGCAGTGAATCGGGACACCCTGAAGCTTTCTTT. Amino acid sequence: CASSESGHPEAFF.

The chain combines TRBV10-3 with TRBJ1-5, with TRBD1 identical over 7 bases. With 8 bases clipped from V and 4 bases from J, the junction kept 2 bases outside the gene matches. CDR1 ENHRY and CDR2 SYGVKD come from the germline V gene. The length of the CDR3 is 12 residues. CDR3 nucleotide sequence: TGTGCCATCGGGACAGAGAATCAGCCCCAGCATTTT. It codes for CAIGTENQPQHF.

V usage is TRBV6-5 and J usage is TRBJ1-5; the D gene is possibly TRBD1 (6 bases). CDR1 and CDR2 (germline): MNHEY, SVGAGI. The CDR3 consists of 14 residues. Deletions cut 5 bases from V and 5 bases from J, with 13 bases between. CDR3 amino acids: CASSPQGLHQPQHF. As DNA, the CDR3 is TGTGCCAGCAGTCCCCAGGGGTTGCATCAGCCCCAGCATTTT.

The table lists this clone with many counts. This sequence joins TRBV7-9 and TRBJ2-1, with D possibly being TRBD2 (6 bases). Germline assignment: CDR1 SEHNR and CDR2 FQNEAQ (reference sequence). This CDR3 is built from 16 residues. Trimming left V 5 bases short and J 4 bases short, with 18 bases between. CDR3 coding DNA: TGTGCCAGCAGCACAGGCCCGGGACTTGGGTACAATGAGCAGTTCTTC. Encoded protein: CASSTGPGLGYNEQFF.

V is TRBV5-1 and J is TRBJ2-5, with 8 bases aligning to TRBD2. Germline CDR1 is SGHRS and CDR2 is YFSETQ. This CDR3 contains 15 residues. The trim removed 6 bases at V and 5 bases at J, leaving 12 bases unmatched. The CDR3 region is CASTTSGTITETQYF. The DNA of the CDR3 is TGCGCCAGCACCACTAGCGGCACGATAACTGAGACCCAGTACTTC.

The sample holds a few counts of this clone. Sequence at one end of the junction differs from germline and may be a read error. The V call is TRBV7-7, the J call TRBJ2-5, with D perhaps matching TRBD2 (5 bases). The CDR3 consists of 13 residues. The germline V gene encodes CDR1 SSHAT and CDR2 FNYEAQ (reference sequence). CDR3 region: CASSLAYTSDQYF. The CDR3, as DNA: TGTGCTAGCAGCTTAGCTTACACTAGTGACCAGTACTTC.

This chain connects TRBV5-1 to TRBJ2-3, with no clear D. Germline V gene lookup returns CDR1 SGHRS and CDR2 YFSETQ. The CDR3 sequence is 12 residues long. V lost 2 bases to trimming and J lost 2 bases, with 3 bases between them. The CDR3 is CASSFNTDTQYF. DNA for the CDR3: TGCGCCAGCAGCTTCAACACAGATACGCAGTATTTT.

The V gene is TRBV7-2, the J gene TRBJ2-7, with a tentative D call TRBD1 (6 bases). Germline lookup yields CDR1 SGHTA and CDR2 FQGNSA. This CDR3 spans 14 amino acids. V lost 3 bases and J lost 5, with 14 bases in between. CDR3 protein: CASSLRGSNHEQYF. The DNA of the CDR3 is TGTGCCAGCAGCTTGAGGGGGAGCAATCACGAGCAGTACTTC.

The DNA for the CDR3 is TGTGCCACCAGTGATTCTGCAGCGGGGAACTACAATGAGCAGTTCTTC. It codes for CATSDSAAGNYNEQFF. The chain carries TRBV24-1 and TRBJ2-1; 7 bases are a match to TRBD2. The CDR3 consists of 16 residues. Germline V gives CDR1 KGHDR, CDR2 SFDVKD. V lost 2 bases, J lost 3 bases, and 6 bases stayed unmatched.

This chain connects TRBV6-1 to TRBJ2-5; D might be TRBD2 (5 bases). Trimming took 1 base from V and 3 from J, leaving 9 bases between them. This CDR3 is 14 amino acids long. Germline V gene sequence: CDR1 MNHNS, CDR2 SASEGT. CDR3 DNA: TGTGCCAGCAGTGAAGGGCAGGAGGAAGAGACCCAGTACTTC. This gives the protein CASSEGQEEETQYF.

The gene calls are TRBV2 and TRBJ1-2; a weak D match, TRBD1 (6 bases). There are 12 residues in the CDR3. Trimming removed 7 bases at V and 7 bases at J, with 13 bases between. Germline V gene lookup returns CDR1 SNHLY and CDR2 FYNNEI. The CDR3 spells CASMPGAGGYTF. CDR3 nucleotides: TGTGCCAGCATGCCAGGGGCCGGTGGCTACACCTTC.

CDR3 DNA: TGTGCCAGCAGCGGGGTGACAGGTCTAGCTGGAAACACCATATATTTT. Protein sequence: CASSGVTGLAGNTIYF. The chain uses TRBV9 and TRBJ1-3, with D maybe TRBD1 (6 bases). V was pared by 3 bases and J by 2 bases, with 15 bases between. The length of the CDR3 is 16 residues. Per germline, CDR1 SGDLS and CDR2 YYNGEE.

This chain connects TRBV5-1 to TRBJ1-1, with a possible D match to TRBD1 (5 bases). Germline V gene lookup returns CDR1 SGHRS and CDR2 YFSETQ. V lost 4 bases and J lost 1, with 14 bases in between. The CDR3 is 15 residues long. CDR3 protein: CASSPDTIKNTEAFF. The CDR3 DNA reads as TGCGCCAGCAGCCCGGACACAATAAAGAACACTGAAGCTTTCTTT. The variable domain in full, completed from reference TRBV5-1 and TRBJ1-1, reads KAGVTQTPRYLIKTRGQQVTLSCSPISGHRSVSWYQQTPGQGLQFLFEYFSETQRNKGNFPGRFSGRQFSNSRSEMNVSTLELGDSALYLCASSPDTIKNTEAFFGQGTRLTVV.

The rearrangement links TRBV19 to TRBJ2-3, with D tentatively TRBD1 (5 bases). This CDR3 spans 16 amino acids. V gave up 2 bases and J gave up 0 bases, with 12 bases separating them. The germline gives CDR1 LNHDA, CDR2 SQIVND (reference sequence). The CDR3 sequence: CASSIYRSLSTDTQYF. Here the CDR3 DNA reads TGTGCCAGTAGTATATACAGGTCTCTTAGCACAGATACGCAGTATTTT.

V is TRBV6-5 and J is TRBJ2-5; 7 bases match TRBD1. Germline-derived CDR1 and CDR2 are MNHEY and SVGAGI. V lost 5 bases to trimming and J lost 2 bases; unmatched junction nucleotides: 5. CDR3 length equals 14 residues. The CDR3 DNA reads TGTGCCAGCAGTACCGGACAGGTACAAGAGACCCAGTACTTC. Protein sequence: CASSTGQVQETQYF.

The CDR3 sequence: CASRRGTDTQYF. The DNA for the CDR3 is TGCGCCAGCCGGAGGGGCACAGATACGCAGTATTTT. V gene TRBV10-2 combines with J gene TRBJ2-3, with D possibly being TRBD2 (6 bases). The CDR3 totals 12 residues. Germline CDR1 is WSHSY and CDR2 is SAAADI. Between the trimmed V and J ends, which lost 8 bases and 1 base, there was a span of 7 bases.

The J gene is TRBJ2-1, the V gene TRBV10-3, with 9 bases aligning to TRBD2. Germline CDR1 is ENHRY and CDR2 is SYGVKD. CDR3 length equals 17 residues. V lost 2 bases, J lost 3 bases, and 8 bases stayed unmatched. The CDR3 DNA is TGTGCCATCAGTGAGGGGGGACTAGCCAGACACTACAATGAGCAGTTCTTC. Encoded protein: CAISEGGLARHYNEQFF.